This TCR beta chain was sequenced for a study of blood T cell repertoires in COVID-19. About the research overall: PBMCs, B-cell-depleted T cells, or T cells were the source of the cDNA or gDNA that made up the material.

CDR3 length equals 12 residues. The V and J ends lost 8 bases and 3 bases respectively, with 10 bases between them. Germline-derived CDR1 and CDR2 are SNHLY and FYNNEI. This clone showed up just once. The method was immunoSEQ multiplex PCR; TCRdb's version includes in-frame clones alone and lacks a portion of them. This table holds 200,000 to 300,000 clones, around 88% found once. Sample: peripheral blood. This chain connects TRBV2 to TRBJ1-1; no firm D call. This receptor was taken from a man aged 25 to 45 with active or convalescent COVID-19. The DNA of the CDR3 is TGTGCCAGCCTTTGGGGAGACACTGAAGCTTTCTTT. It translates to CASLWGDTEAFF.